This T cell receptor (beta chain) appears in the sequencing data of a study of shared clonotypes between healthy human individuals. Study in general: In total, the donors were two women and a few men aged 18 to 49. CD4 naive and CD4 memory each took three plates per donor, while CD8 naive took two and CD8 memory one.

TCRdb's copy holds only in-frame clones and misses some; the assay was immunoSEQ multiplex PCR. This sample has around 2.1 million clones, with around 93% found just once. This clone has just a few counts. CD8 cells regarded as naive lacked CD45RO, were positively chosen for CCR7, and omitted terminally differentiated effector memory CD45RA+ cells. CDR3 size: 12 residues. V lost 6 bases and J lost 9, with 14 bases in between. Germline-derived CDR1 and CDR2 are SEHNR and FQNEAQ (reference sequence). The J gene is TRBJ1-1, the V gene TRBV7-9; D possibly corresponds to TRBD1 (5 bases). This sequence originates from a man between 18 and 35 years old in good health. Some clones in this sample may be carry-over from other donors' samples. The sequenced sample was naive CD8+ T cells from PBMCs. The CDR3 reads CASRDGDGKAFF. CDR3 DNA sequence: TGTGCCAGCAGGGATGGGGACGGCAAAGCTTTCTTT.